The present entry profiles one TCR beta chain with its context. Antigen: not known. The record originates from a study of CD8+ T cells in alopecia areata. Study information: Patients received oral tofacitinib, 5 to 10 mg twice daily, for moderate-to-severe alopecia areata. Patients took tofacitinib for 6 to 18 months, followed by 6 drug-free months. Study-level results: In scalp and blood, many expanded lesional clones persisted during tofacitinib. The study found TCR sharing across patients less clear than in mice, possibly for HLA reasons.

The CDR3 length is 11 residues. V shed 4 bases and J shed 3 bases, with 5 bases lying between them. The V gene's germline CDR1 is SQVTM and CDR2 ANQGSEA. Treatment defined: oral pan-JAK inhibitor, 5-10 mg twice daily. cDNA serving as the sequencing template came from extracted, reverse transcribed RNA. TCRdb's copy holds only in-frame clones and misses some; the assay was immunoSEQ multiplex PCR. The sample holds 95,000 to 100,000 clones, 60% seen once. Here the sequenced sample was CD8+ T cells sorted from blood, taken at roughly week 55, from a patient treated with tofacitinib. The chain combines TRBV29-1 with TRBJ2-3; D gene uncertain. The sequence was collected from a human donor with alopecia areata. This chain's CDR3 is CSVVGTDTQYF. CDR3 DNA sequence: TGCAGCGTTGTCGGGACAGATACGCAGTATTTT.